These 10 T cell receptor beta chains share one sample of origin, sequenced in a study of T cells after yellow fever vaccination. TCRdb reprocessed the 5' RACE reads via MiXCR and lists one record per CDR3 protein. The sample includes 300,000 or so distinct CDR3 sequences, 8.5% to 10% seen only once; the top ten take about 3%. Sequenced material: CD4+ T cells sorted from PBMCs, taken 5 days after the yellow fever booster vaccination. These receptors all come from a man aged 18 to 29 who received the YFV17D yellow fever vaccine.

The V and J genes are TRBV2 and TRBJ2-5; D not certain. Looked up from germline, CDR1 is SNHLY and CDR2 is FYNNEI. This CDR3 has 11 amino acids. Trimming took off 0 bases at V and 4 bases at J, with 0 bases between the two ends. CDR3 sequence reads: CASSEAETQYF. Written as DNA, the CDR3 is TGTGCCAGCAGTGAAGCAGAGACCCAGTACTTC.

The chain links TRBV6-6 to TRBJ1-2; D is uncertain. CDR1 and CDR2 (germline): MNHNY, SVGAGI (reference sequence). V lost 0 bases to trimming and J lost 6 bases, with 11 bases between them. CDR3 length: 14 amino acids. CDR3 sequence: CASSYSRGLHGYTF. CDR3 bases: TGTGCCAGCAGTTACTCGAGAGGCCTGCATGGCTACACCTTC.

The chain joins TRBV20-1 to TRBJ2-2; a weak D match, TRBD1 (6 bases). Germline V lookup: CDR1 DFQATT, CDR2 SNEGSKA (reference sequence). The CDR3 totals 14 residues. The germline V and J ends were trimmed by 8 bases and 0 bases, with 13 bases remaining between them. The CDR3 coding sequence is TGCAGTACCACAGGGCGATCGAACACCGGGGAGCTGTTTTTT. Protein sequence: CSTTGRSNTGELFF.

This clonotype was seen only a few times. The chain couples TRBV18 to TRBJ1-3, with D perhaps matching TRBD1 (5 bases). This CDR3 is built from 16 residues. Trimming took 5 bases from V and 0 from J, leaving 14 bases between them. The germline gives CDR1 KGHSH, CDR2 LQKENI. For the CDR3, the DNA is TGTGCCAGCTCATCGGGACCGATTTTCTCTGGAAACACCATATATTTT. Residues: CASSSGPIFSGNTIYF.

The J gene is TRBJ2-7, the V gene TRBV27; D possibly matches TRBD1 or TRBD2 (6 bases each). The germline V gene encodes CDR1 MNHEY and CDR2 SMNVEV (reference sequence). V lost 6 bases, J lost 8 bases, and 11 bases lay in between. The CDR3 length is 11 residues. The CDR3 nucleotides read TGTGCCAGCAGAGGGGGGCTGAAGCAGTACTTC. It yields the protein CASRGGLKQYF.

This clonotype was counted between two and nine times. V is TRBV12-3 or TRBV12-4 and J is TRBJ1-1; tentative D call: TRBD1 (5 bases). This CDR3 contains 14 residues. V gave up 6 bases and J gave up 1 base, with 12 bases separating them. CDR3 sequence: CASSPADKNTEAFF. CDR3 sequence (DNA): TGTGCCAGCAGCCCCGCGGACAAGAACACTGAAGCTTTCTTT.

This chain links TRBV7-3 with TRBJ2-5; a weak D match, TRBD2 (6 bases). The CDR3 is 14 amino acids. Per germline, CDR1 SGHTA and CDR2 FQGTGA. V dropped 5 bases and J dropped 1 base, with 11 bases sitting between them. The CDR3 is CASSRDSTQETQYF. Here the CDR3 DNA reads TGTGCCAGCAGCCGGGACTCTACCCAAGAGACCCAGTACTTC.

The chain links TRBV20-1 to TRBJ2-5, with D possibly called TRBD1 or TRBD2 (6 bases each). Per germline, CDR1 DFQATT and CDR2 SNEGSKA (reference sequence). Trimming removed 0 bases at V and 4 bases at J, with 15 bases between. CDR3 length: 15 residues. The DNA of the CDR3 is TGCAGTGCTAGAGATTCCCGCAGGGGAGGAGAGACCCAGTACTTC. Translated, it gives CSARDSRRGGETQYF.

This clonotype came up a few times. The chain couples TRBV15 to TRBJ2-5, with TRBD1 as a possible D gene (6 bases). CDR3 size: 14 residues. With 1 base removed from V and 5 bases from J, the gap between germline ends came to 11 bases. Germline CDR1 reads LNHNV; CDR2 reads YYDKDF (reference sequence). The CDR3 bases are TGTGCCACCAGCAGAGGGACTGGGGGCGAGACCCAGTACTTC. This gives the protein CATSRGTGGETQYF.

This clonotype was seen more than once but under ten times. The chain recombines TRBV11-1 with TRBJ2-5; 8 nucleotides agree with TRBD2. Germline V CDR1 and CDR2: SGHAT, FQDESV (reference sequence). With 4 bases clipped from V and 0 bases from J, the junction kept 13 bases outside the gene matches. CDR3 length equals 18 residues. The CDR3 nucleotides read TGTGCCAGCAGCTCCCCAAGGGCGGGGGGCAAGTACCAAGAGACCCAGTACTTC. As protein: CASSSPRAGGKYQETQYF.